These T cell receptor beta chains were read from a single sample in a study of OX40 agonist ivuxolimab in advanced cancers. Repertoires were generated with immunoSEQ multiplex PCR, while TCRdb's copy carries only in-frame clones and drops some. The sample has 65,000 to 95,000 clones, roughly 87% seen once; the top ten hold 0.33%. The sample consisted of CD4+ or CD8+ T cells sorted from blood, taken in a trial of the OX40 agonist ivuxolimab. These TCRs come from an adult with an advanced solid tumor such as melanoma, head and neck, liver or kidney cancer. Both conserved end residues are trimmed from each CDR3.

v_call | cdr3_length | cdr3_aa
TRBV7-8 | 13 | ASSLSIRDNSPLH
TRBV27 | 14 | ASSGLAGGLYNEQF
TRBV5-1 | 11 | ASSLDTSYEQY
TRBV7-3 | 13 | ASSPGTVNTGELF
TRBV6-6 | 12 | ASSSKDIGNTIY
TRBV6-6 | 13 | ASRFEDGDNSPLH
TRBV6-1 | 14 | ASSELAEISNQPQH
TRBV5-6 | 10 | ASSKQNTEAF
TRBV7-2 | 17 | ASSSQPGLAGGPLYEQF
TRBV14 | 12 | ASSPTGTGGGYT
TRBV15 | 10 | ATSLRENTIY
TRBV27 | 12 | ASSFRAGFGEQY
TRBV9 | 12 | ASSAGATNEKLF
TRBV4-1 | 14 | ASSYIIRGRREAQY
TRBV10-1 | 11 | ASSRNPGTEAF
TRBV15 | 14 | ATSRDIAGGSYGYT
TRBV19 | 12 | ASSPIGRNNEQF
TRBV5-1 | 14 | ASSLEGTSSYNEQF
TRBV15 | 13 | ATSRGRTSGGAWF
TRBV19 | 12 | ASSFRDNREKLF
TRBV7-3 | 18 | ASSCTGDRLNTAANYGYT
TRBV27 | 12 | ASSGGPAQETQY
TRBV2 | 10 | ASTLGTDTQY